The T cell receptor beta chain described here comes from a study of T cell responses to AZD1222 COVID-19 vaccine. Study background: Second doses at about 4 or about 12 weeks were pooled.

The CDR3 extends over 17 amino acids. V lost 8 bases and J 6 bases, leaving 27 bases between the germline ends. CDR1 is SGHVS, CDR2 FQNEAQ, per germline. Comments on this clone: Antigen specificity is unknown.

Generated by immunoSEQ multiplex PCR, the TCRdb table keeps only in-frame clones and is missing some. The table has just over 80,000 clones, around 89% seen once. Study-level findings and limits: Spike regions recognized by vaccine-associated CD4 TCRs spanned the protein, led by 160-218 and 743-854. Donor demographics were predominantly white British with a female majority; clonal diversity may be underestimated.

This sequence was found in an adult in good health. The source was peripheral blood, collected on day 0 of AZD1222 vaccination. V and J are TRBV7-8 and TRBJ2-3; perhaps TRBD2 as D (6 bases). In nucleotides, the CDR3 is TGTGCCAGCCAGACCCGCGGGACTCAAGGAACCATGGATACGCAGTATTTT. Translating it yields CASQTRGTQGTMDTQYF.